A selection of T cell receptor beta chains follows, all from one sample in a study of T and B cells in COVID-19 patients. TCRdb re-derived calls from the multiplex PCR reads in MiXCR, one entry per CDR3 protein. Of roughly 10,000 distinct CDR3 sequences in the sample, around 33% are singletons; the top ten hold roughly a sixth. The sample taken for sequencing was blood. The receptor set was obtained from a human donor with active COVID-19. The CDR3 runs from the conserved cysteine through the conserved F or W. D genes are given only for firm matches. Some rows mark clone size as missing; the rest say once, few, many or name a class of expanded clone.

d_call	j_call	clone_size	v_call	cdr3_aa	cdr3_nt
.	TRBJ1-5	few	TRBV12-3/TRBV12-4	CASSFDSYDSNQPQHF	TGTGCCAGCAGTTTTGATTCCTACGATAGCAATCAGCCCCAGCATTTT
TRBD1	TRBJ1-1	.	TRBV6-5	CASSYYRGSTEAFF	TGTGCCAGCAGTTACTACAGGGGGAGCACTGAAGCTTTCTTT
.	TRBJ1-1	few	TRBV12-3/TRBV12-4	CASSPPGTVNTEAFF	TGTGCCAGCAGTCCGCCCGGGACGGTGAACACTGAAGCTTTCTTT
TRBD1	TRBJ1-5	.	TRBV5-6	CASSLAYGDRLNQPQHF	TGTGCCAGCAGCTTGGCCTATGGGGACAGGCTCAATCAGCCCCAGCATTTT
.	TRBJ2-3	few	TRBV6-2/TRBV6-3	CASSSTDTQYF	TGTGCCAGCAGTAGCACAGATACGCAGTATTTT
.	TRBJ2-4	.	TRBV27	CASSNRDTKNIQYF	TGTGCCAGCAGTAACCGGGACACTAAAAACATTCAGTACTTC
TRBD1	TRBJ2-7	.	TRBV5-4	CASRQRDRMPDEQYF	TGTGCCAGCAGACAACGGGACAGGATGCCCGACGAGCAGTACTTC
.	TRBJ1-4	.	TRBV7-9	CASSPWTEEREKLFF	TGTGCCAGCAGCCCTTGGACGGAAGAACGGGAAAAACTGTTTTTT
TRBD1	TRBJ2-7	once	TRBV5-1	CASSIAGTGVSEQYF	TGCGCCAGCAGCATTGCCGGGACAGGGGTTAGCGAGCAGTACTTC
.	TRBJ1-3	.	TRBV6-5	CASSYSGDTIYF	TGTGCCAGCAGTTACTCCGGAGACACCATATATTTT
TRBD2	TRBJ2-7	few	TRBV5-4	CATEAGSEQYF	TGTGCCACCGAAGCGGGGTCCGAGCAGTACTTC
TRBD2	TRBJ2-3	.	TRBV6-2/TRBV6-3	CASSYQAGGGTDTQYF	TGTGCCAGCAGTTACCAGGCGGGGGGGGGCACAGATACGCAGTATTTT
TRBD2	TRBJ2-1	.	TRBV5-6	CASLAGGGNEQFF	TGTGCCAGCCTCGCGGGGGGAGGGAATGAGCAGTTCTTC
TRBD1	TRBJ1-1	few	TRBV27	CASSLTPTGDAEAFF	TGTGCCAGCAGTTTAACGCCTACAGGGGACGCTGAAGCTTTCTTT
TRBD1	TRBJ1-4	.	TRBV28	CASSLRAFGRQGSEKLFF	TGTGCCAGCAGTTTACGTGCTTTCGGCCGACAGGGTAGTGAAAAACTGTTTTTT
TRBD1	TRBJ1-4	.	TRBV27	CASSGQGINEKLFF	TGTGCCAGCAGCGGACAGGGCATTAATGAAAAACTGTTTTTT
TRBD1	TRBJ1-5	medium-sized	TRBV19	CASSHDRGNQPQHF	TGTGCCAGTAGTCACGACAGGGGCAATCAGCCCCAGCATTTT
.	TRBJ2-3	.	TRBV21-1	CASSKGDSEDTQYF	TGTGCCAGCAGCAAAGGGGATAGTGAGGATACGCAGTATTTT
TRBD2	TRBJ2-1	.	TRBV5-4	CASSMTLAGVVNEQFF	TGTGCCAGCAGCATGACACTAGCGGGGGTGGTGAATGAGCAGTTCTTC
.	TRBJ1-1	medium-sized	TRBV29-1	CSVLKGNTEAFF	TGCAGCGTTCTTAAGGGAAACACTGAAGCTTTCTTT
.	TRBJ2-7	medium-sized	TRBV29-1	CSVEQGKAEQYF	TGCAGCGTTGAACAGGGTAAGGCCGAGCAGTACTTC
.	TRBJ1-2	.	TRBV5-5	CASSLGQELYGYTF	TGTGCCAGCAGCTTGGGACAGGAACTTTATGGCTACACCTTC
.	TRBJ1-1	.	TRBV19	CASSNRQLYTEAFF	TGTGCCAGTAGTAACCGACAGCTCTACACTGAAGCTTTCTTT
.	TRBJ2-2	few	TRBV6-4	CASQETNTGELFF	TGTGCCAGCCAGGAGACGAACACCGGGGAGCTGTTTTTT
.	TRBJ1-1	few	TRBV20-1	CSARPRADTEAFF	TGCAGTGCTAGGCCTAGGGCAGACACTGAAGCTTTCTTT
.	TRBJ2-3	.	TRBV15	CATSSPPDTQYF	TGTGCCACCAGCAGCCCACCAGATACGCAGTATTTT
TRBD2	TRBJ2-3	medium-sized	TRBV19	CASIGRGGSTDTQYF	TGTGCCAGTATAGGGCGGGGGGGAAGCACAGATACGCAGTATTTT
TRBD1	TRBJ2-7	.	TRBV6-5	CASSYSRGRGSYEQYF	TGTGCCAGCAGTTACTCGAGGGGCAGGGGGTCCTACGAGCAGTACTTC
.	TRBJ2-7	medium-sized	TRBV19	CASSEQSSYEQYF	TGTGCCAGTAGTGAACAGAGCTCCTACGAGCAGTACTTC
TRBD1	TRBJ1-3	medium-sized	TRBV29-1	CSVVERQGGNTIYF	TGCAGCGTTGTAGAGAGACAGGGTGGAAACACCATATATTTT
.	TRBJ1-5	.	TRBV20-1	CSARRYSNQPQHF	TGCAGTGCTCGACGCTATAGCAATCAGCCCCAGCATTTT
.	TRBJ2-1	medium-sized	TRBV18	CASSPPSGYHEQFF	TGTGCCAGCTCACCACCGAGTGGCTACCATGAGCAGTTCTTC
TRBD1	TRBJ2-7	.	TRBV5-6	CARSYEDRSKNGTDYEQYF	TGTGCCAGAAGCTACGAGGACAGGTCAAAGAACGGAACCGACTACGAGCAGTACTTC
.	TRBJ2-1	.	TRBV12-3/TRBV12-4	CASSRLQGLAHNEQFF	TGTGCCAGCAGTCGGCTACAGGGTTTAGCTCACAATGAGCAGTTCTTC
.	TRBJ1-2	.	TRBV13	CASSFQGRRGYTF	TGTGCCAGCAGCTTTCAGGGACGGCGTGGCTACACCTTC
.	TRBJ1-6	once	TRBV6-1	CARKLDTLNSPLHF	TGTGCCAGAAAACTGGATACGCTCAATTCACCCCTCCACTTT
TRBD1	TRBJ2-7	.	TRBV10-2	CASSERGNTGGPLGEQYF	TGCGCCAGCAGTGAGCGAGGAAATACAGGGGGTCCCCTTGGGGAGCAGTACTTC
TRBD2	TRBJ2-1	medium-sized	TRBV6-1	CASTGGGSVSYEQFF	TGTGCCAGCACCGGCGGGGGATCGGTATCATATGAGCAGTTCTTC
.	TRBJ1-6	.	TRBV7-9	CASSLDNFSPLHF	TGTGCCAGCAGCTTAGATAACTTTTCACCCCTCCACTTT
TRBD1	TRBJ2-3	few	TRBV13	CASSLGQGEDTQYF	TGTGCCAGCAGCTTAGGCCAGGGGGAGGATACGCAGTATTTT
.	TRBJ2-1	medium-sized	TRBV6-6	CASSYRTEYNEQFF	TGTGCCAGCAGTTACAGGACGGAGTACAATGAGCAGTTCTTC
TRBD1	TRBJ1-3	.	TRBV29-1	CSVGGQAGNTIYF	TGCAGCGTTGGAGGACAGGCGGGAAACACCATATATTTT
.	TRBJ2-7	few	TRBV12-3/TRBV12-4	CASSLGGSRGSYEQYF	TGTGCCAGCAGTTTAGGGGGGTCCAGGGGATCCTACGAGCAGTACTTC
TRBD1	TRBJ1-1	.	TRBV6-5	CASSYGVAGTGLTEAFF	TGTGCCAGCAGTTACGGGGTGGCCGGGACAGGGCTTACTGAAGCTTTCTTT
.	TRBJ2-7	.	TRBV6-6	CASRLSGDPAYEQYF	TGTGCCAGCCGGCTTAGCGGCGACCCGGCCTACGAGCAGTACTTC
.	TRBJ1-5	.	TRBV19	CASSGTHSNQPQHF	TGTGCCAGTAGTGGCACCCATAGCAATCAGCCCCAGCATTTT
.	TRBJ2-1	.	TRBV7-9	CASSRDAYSYNEQFF	TGTGCCAGCAGCCGGGACGCCTACTCCTACAATGAGCAGTTCTTC
TRBD1	TRBJ1-1	.	TRBV5-4	CASSEDRLNTEAFF	TGTGCCAGCAGCGAGGACAGGCTGAACACTGAAGCTTTCTTT
TRBD1	TRBJ1-1	few	TRBV19	CVSSSQIQGMNTEAFF	TGTGTCAGTAGTAGCCAGATACAGGGGATGAACACTGAAGCTTTCTTT
.	TRBJ2-1	few	TRBV5-4	CASSREYNEQFF	TGTGCCAGCAGCCGGGAGTACAATGAGCAGTTCTTC
TRBD1	TRBJ2-2	.	TRBV6-5	CASSSPQTGTGELFF	TGTGCCAGCAGTTCGCCACAGACAGGGACCGGGGAGCTGTTTTTT
.	TRBJ1-6	few	TRBV12-3/TRBV12-4	CASSPDGNGSPLHF	TGTGCCAGCAGCCCGGACGGAAACGGGTCACCCCTCCACTTT
TRBD1	TRBJ1-3	few	TRBV7-6	CASSLAGQSTFSGNTIYF	TGTGCCAGCAGCTTGGCGGGACAGTCAACCTTCTCTGGAAACACCATATATTTT
.	TRBJ2-6	medium-sized	TRBV27	CASSPQSGANVLTF	TGTGCCAGCAGTCCACAATCTGGGGCCAACGTCCTGACTTTC
TRBD2	TRBJ2-3	.	TRBV7-9	CAKSGGESQSTDTQYF	TGTGCCAAAAGCGGGGGTGAATCTCAGAGCACAGATACGCAGTATTTT